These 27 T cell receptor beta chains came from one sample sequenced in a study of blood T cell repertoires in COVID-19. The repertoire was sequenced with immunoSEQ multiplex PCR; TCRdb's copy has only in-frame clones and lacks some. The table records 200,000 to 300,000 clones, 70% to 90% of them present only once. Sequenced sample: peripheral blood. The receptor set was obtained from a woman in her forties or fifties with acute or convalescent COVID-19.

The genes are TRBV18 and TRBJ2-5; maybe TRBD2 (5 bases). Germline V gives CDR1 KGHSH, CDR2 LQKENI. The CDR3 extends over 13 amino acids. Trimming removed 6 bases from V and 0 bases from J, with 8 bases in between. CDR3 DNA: TGTGCCAGCTCCCCCGGGGACCAAGAGACCCAGTACTTC. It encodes CASSPGDQETQYF.

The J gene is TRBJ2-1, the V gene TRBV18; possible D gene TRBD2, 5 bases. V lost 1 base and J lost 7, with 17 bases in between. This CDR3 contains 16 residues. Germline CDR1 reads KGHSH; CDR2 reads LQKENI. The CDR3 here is CASSPRRSGSRNEQFF. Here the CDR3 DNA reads TGTGCCAGCTCACCACGGCGGTCGGGGAGCCGGAATGAGCAGTTCTTC.

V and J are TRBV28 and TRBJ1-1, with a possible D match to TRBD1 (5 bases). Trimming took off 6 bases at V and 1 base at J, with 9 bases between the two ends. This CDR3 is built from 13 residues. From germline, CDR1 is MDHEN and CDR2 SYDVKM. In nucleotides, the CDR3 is TGTGCCAGCAGCCTTGGACAGAACACTGAAGCTTTCTTT. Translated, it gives CASSLGQNTEAFF. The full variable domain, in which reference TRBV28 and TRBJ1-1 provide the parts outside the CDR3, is DVKVTQSSRYLVKRTGEKVFLECVQDMDHENMFWYRQDPGLGLRLIYFSYDVKMKEKGDIPEGYSVSREKKERFSLILESASTNQTSMYLCASSLGQNTEAFFGQGTRLTVV.

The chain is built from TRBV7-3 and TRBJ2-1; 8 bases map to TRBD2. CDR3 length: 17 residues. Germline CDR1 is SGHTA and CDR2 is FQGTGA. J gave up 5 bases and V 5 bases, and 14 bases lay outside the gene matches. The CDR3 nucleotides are TGTGCCAGCAGCCTAGGCCCATCGGGACTAGGAAACAATGAGCAGTTCTTC. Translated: CASSLGPSGLGNNEQFF.

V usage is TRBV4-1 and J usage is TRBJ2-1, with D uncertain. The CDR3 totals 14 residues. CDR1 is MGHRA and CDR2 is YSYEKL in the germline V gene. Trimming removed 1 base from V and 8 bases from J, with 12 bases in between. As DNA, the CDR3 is TGCGCCAGCAGCCAAGGTAGTATGAACCATGAGCAGTTCTTC. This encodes CASSQGSMNHEQFF.

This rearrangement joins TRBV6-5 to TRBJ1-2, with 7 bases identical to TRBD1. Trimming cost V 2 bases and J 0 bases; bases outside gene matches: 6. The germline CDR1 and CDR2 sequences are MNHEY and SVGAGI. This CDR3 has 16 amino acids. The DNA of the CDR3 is TGTGCCAGCAGTTACGGGGGGACAGATCCTAACTATGGCTACACCTTC. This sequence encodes CASSYGGTDPNYGYTF.

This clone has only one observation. CDR3 amino acids: CASSSDRVASTDTQYF. The CDR3 DNA is TGTGCCAGCAGCTCAGACAGGGTAGCAAGCACAGATACGCAGTATTTT. The chain links TRBV5-4 to TRBJ2-3; 7 positions agree with TRBD1. Germline V lookup: CDR1 SGHNT, CDR2 YYREEE (reference sequence). This CDR3 region has 16 residues. Unmatched junction bases numbered 7, after V lost 3 bases and J lost 0 bases. Variable domain in full (rest from reference TRBV5-4 and TRBJ2-3): ETGVTQSPTHLIKTRGQQVTLRCSSQSGHNTVSWYQQALGQGPQFIFQYYREEENGRGNFPPRFSGLQFPNYSSELNVNALELDDSALYLCASSSDRVASTDTQYFGPGTRLTVL.

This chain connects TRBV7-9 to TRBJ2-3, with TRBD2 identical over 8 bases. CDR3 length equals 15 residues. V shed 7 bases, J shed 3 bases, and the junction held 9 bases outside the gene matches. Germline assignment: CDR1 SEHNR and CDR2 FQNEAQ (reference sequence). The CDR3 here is CASNRLAMVTDTQYF. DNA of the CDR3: TGTGCCAGCAACAGACTAGCGATGGTTACAGATACGCAGTATTTT. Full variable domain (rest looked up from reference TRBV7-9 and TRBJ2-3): DTGVSQNPRHKITKRGQNVTFRCDPISEHNRLYWYRQTLGQGPEFLTYFQNEAQLEKSRLLSDRFSAERPKGSFSTLEIQRTEQGDSAMYLCASNRLAMVTDTQYFGPGTRLTVL.

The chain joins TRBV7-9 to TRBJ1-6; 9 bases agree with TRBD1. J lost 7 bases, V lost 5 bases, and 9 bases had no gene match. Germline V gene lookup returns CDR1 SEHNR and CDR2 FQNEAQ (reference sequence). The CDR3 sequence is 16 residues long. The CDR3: CASSPDRGLQNSPLHF. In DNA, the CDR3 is TGTGCCAGCAGCCCTGACAGGGGGTTACAAAATTCACCCCTCCACTTT.

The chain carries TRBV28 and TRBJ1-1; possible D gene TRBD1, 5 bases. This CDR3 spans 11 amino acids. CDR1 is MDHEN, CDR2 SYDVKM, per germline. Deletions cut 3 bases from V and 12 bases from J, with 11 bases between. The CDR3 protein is CASSLGPLTFF. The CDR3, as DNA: TGTGCCAGCAGTTTGGGGCCTTTGACTTTCTTT.

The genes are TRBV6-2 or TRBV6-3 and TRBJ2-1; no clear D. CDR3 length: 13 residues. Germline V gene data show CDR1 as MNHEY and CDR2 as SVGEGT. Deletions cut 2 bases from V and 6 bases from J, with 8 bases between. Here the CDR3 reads CASSYRLVNEQFF. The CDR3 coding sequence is TGTGCCAGCAGTTACCGGCTAGTCAATGAGCAGTTCTTC.

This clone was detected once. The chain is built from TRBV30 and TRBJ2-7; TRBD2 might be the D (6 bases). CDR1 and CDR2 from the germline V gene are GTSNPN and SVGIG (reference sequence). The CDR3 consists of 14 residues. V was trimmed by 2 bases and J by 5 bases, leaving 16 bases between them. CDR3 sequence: CAWSFLRRVNEQYF. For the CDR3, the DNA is TGTGCCTGGAGTTTCCTGAGGAGGGTAAACGAGCAGTACTTC.

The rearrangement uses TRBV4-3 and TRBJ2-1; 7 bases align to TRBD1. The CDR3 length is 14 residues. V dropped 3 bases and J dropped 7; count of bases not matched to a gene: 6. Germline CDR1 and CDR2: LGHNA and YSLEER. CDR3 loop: CASSHPAQGNEQFF. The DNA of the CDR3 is TGCGCCAGCAGCCACCCTGCACAGGGGAATGAGCAGTTCTTC.

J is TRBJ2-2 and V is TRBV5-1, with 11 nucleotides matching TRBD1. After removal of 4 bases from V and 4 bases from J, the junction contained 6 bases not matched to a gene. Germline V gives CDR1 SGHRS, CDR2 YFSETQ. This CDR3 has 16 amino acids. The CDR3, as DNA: TGCGCCAGCAGCCCGGAGGGGACAGGGGGCACCGGGGAGCTGTTTTTT. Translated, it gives CASSPEGTGGTGELFF. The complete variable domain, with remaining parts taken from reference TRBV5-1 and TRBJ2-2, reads KAGVTQTPRYLIKTRGQQVTLSCSPISGHRSVSWYQQTPGQGLQFLFEYFSETQRNKGNFPGRFSGRQFSNSRSEMNVSTLELGDSALYLCASSPEGTGGTGELFFGEGSRLTVL.

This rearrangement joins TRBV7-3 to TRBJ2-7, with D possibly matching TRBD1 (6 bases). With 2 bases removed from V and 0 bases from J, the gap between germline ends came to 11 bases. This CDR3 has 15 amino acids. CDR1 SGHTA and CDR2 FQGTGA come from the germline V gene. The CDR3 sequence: CASSLAGGPSYEQYF. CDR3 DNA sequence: TGTGCCAGCAGCTTAGCTGGGGGCCCCTCCTACGAGCAGTACTTC.

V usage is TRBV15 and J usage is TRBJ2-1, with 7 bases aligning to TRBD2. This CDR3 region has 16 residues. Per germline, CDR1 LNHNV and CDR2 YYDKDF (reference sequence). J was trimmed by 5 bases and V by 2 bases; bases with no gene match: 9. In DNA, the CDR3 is TGTGCCACCAGCAGAACCGGGACTACTAAGCACAATGAGCAGTTCTTC. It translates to CATSRTGTTKHNEQFF.

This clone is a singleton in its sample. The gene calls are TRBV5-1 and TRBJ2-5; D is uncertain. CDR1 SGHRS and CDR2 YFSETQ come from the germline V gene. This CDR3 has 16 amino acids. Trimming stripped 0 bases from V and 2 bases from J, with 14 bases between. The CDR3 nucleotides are TGCGCCAGCAGCTTGGTGGTAGCCCCGATTCAAGAGACCCAGTACTTC. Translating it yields CASSLVVAPIQETQYF. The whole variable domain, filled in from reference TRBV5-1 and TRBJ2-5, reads KAGVTQTPRYLIKTRGQQVTLSCSPISGHRSVSWYQQTPGQGLQFLFEYFSETQRNKGNFPGRFSGRQFSNSRSEMNVSTLELGDSALYLCASSLVVAPIQETQYFGPGTRLLVL.

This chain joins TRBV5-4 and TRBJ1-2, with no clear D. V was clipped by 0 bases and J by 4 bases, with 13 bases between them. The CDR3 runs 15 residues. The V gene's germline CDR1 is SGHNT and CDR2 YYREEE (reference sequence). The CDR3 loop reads CASSLDRGNGYGYTF. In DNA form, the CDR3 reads TGTGCCAGCAGCTTGGATCGGGGAAATGGCTATGGCTACACCTTC.

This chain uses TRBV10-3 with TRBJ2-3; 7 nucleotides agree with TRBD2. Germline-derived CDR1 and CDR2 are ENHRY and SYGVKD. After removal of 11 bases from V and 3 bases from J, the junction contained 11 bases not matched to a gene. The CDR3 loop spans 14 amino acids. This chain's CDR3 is CASYPGGSTDTQYF. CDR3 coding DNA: TGTGCCTCCTACCCAGGCGGGAGTACAGATACGCAGTATTTT.

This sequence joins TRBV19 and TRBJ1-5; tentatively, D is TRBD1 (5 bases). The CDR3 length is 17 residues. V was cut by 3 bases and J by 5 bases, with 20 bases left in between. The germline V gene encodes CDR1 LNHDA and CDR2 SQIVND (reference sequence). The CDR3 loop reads CASSILGGGLVDQPQHF. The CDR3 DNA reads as TGTGCCAGTAGTATCCTCGGGGGGGGTCTGGTGGATCAGCCCCAGCATTTT.

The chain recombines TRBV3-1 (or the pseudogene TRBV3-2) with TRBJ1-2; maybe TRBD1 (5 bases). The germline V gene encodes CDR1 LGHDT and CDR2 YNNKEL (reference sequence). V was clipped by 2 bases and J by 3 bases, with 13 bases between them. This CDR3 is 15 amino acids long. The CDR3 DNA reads TGTGCCAGCAGCCAATCAGGGAAGGGATACTATGGCTACACCTTC. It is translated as CASSQSGKGYYGYTF.

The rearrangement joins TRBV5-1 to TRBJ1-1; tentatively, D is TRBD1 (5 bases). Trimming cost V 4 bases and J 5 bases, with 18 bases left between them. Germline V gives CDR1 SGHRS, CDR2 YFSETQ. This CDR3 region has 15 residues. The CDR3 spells CASSPRGGVGTEAFF. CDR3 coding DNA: TGCGCCAGCAGCCCTCGGGGAGGGGTAGGGACTGAAGCTTTCTTT.

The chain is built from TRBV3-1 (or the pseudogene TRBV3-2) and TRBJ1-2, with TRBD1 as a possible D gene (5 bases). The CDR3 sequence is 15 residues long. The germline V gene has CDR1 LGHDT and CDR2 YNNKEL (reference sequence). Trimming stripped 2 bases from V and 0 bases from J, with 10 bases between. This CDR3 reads CASSQSPGANYGYTF. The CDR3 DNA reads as TGTGCCAGCAGCCAATCCCCGGGGGCTAACTATGGCTACACCTTC.

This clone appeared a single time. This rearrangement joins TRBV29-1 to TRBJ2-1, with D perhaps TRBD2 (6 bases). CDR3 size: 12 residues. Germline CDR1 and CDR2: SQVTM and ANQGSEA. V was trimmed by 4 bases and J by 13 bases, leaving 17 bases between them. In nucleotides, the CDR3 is TGCAGCGTTGGGGTTAGCGGTACCATTCAGTTCTTC. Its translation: CSVGVSGTIQFF.

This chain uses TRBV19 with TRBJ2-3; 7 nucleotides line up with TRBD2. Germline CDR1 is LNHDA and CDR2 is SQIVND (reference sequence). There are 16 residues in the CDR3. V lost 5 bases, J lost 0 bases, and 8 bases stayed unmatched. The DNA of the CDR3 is TGTGCCAGTAGTGCAAAAGCGGGGTTTAGCACAGATACGCAGTATTTT. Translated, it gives CASSAKAGFSTDTQYF.

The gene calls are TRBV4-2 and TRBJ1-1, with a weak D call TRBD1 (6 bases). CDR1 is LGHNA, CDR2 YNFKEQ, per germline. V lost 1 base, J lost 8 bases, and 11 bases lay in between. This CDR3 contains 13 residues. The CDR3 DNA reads TGTGCCAGCAGCCAAGGACAGGCGGGCGAAGCTTTCTTT. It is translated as CASSQGQAGEAFF.

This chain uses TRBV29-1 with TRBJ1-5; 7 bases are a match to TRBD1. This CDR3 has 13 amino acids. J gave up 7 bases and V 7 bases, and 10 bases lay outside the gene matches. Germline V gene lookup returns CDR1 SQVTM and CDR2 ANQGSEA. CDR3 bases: TGCAGCGCATATACAGGGGCCAACCAGCCCCAGCATTTT. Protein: CSAYTGANQPQHF.